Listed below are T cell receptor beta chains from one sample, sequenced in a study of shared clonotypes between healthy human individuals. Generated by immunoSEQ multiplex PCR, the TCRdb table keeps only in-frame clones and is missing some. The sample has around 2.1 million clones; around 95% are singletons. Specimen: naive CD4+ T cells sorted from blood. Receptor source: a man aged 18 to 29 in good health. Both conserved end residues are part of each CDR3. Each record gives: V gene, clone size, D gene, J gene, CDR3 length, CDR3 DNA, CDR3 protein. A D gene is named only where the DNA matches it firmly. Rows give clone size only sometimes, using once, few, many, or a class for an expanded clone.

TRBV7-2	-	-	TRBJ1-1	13	TGTGCCAGCAGCTCTAGGGTGAACACTGAAGCTTTCTTT	CASSSRVNTEAFF
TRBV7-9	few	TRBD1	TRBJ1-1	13	TGTGCCAGCAGCTTAGCTGGGACAGGTCGGGCTTTCTTT	CASSLAGTGRAFF
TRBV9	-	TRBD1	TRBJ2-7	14	TGTGCCAGCAGCGTAGGGGGGACAGGGAACGAGCAGTACTTC	CASSVGGTGNEQYF
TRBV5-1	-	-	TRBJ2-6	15	TGCGCCAGCAGCTTAGCCACCAATGTTGCCAACGTCCTGACTTTC	CASSLATNVANVLTF
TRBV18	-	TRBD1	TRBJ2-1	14	TGTGCCAGCTCACCCCAGGACAGGGTGAATGAGCAGTTCTTC	CASSPQDRVNEQFF
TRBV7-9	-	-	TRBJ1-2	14	TGTGCCAGCAGCTTAGCGGCCAGTAACTATGGCTACACCTTC	CASSLAASNYGYTF
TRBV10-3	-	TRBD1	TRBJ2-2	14	TGTGCCATCAGCGGGACAGGGTTTTCCGGGGAGCTGTTTTTT	CAISGTGFSGELFF
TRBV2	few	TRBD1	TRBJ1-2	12	TGTGCCAGCCGGGACAGGACGTTGGGCTACACCTTC	CASRDRTLGYTF
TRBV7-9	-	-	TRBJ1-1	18	TGTGCCAGCAGCTTAGACCCTATGCTGGGGGGTCGGGACACTGAAGCTTTCTTT	CASSLDPMLGGRDTEAFF
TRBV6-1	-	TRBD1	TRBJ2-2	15	TGTGCCAGCAGCTGGGACAGGGGGAACACCGGGGAGCTGTTTTTT	CASSWDRGNTGELFF
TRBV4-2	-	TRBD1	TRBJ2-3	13	TGTGCCAGCAGCGGACAGGGCACAGATACGCAGTATTTT	CASSGQGTDTQYF
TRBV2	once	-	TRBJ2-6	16	TGTGCCAGCAGTGAAGCGTTGAGTCTTGGGGCCAACGTCCTGACTTTC	CASSEALSLGANVLTF
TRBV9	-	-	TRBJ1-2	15	TGTGCCAGCAGCCCCAGAGGTTCCGCTGCCTATGGCTACACCTTC	CASSPRGSAAYGYTF
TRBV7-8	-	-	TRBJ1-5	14	TGTGCCAGCAGTTCTAGGGGGGGGAATCAGCCCCAGCATTTT	CASSSRGGNQPQHF
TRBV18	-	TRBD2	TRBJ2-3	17	TGTGCCAGCTCACCACTTCTTCTAGCGGGGGGTGTGGATACGCAGTATTTT	CASSPLLLAGGVDTQYF
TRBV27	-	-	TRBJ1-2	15	TGTGCCAGCAGTTTATCTCAGGGTATAGGGTATGGCTACACCTTC	CASSLSQGIGYGYTF
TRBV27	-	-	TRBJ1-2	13	TGTGCCAGCAGTGGGGGGGTTAACTATGGCTACACCTTC	CASSGGVNYGYTF
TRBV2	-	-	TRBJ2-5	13	TGTGCCACCACTCAGGGGTTCCAAGAGACCCAGTACTTC	CATTQGFQETQYF
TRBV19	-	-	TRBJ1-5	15	TGTGCCAGTAGTCCGGACAGCAATAGCAATCAGCCCCAGCATTTT	CASSPDSNSNQPQHF
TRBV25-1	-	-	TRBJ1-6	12	TGTGCCAGCAGACAGGGTAACTCACCCCTCCACTTT	CASRQGNSPLHF
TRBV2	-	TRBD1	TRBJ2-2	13	TGTGCCACCCGACAGGGCTTAACCGGGGAGCTGTTTTTT	CATRQGLTGELFF
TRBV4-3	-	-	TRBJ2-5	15	TGCGCCAGCAGCCACCTCGGGGCGGCCCAAGAGACCCAGTACTTC	CASSHLGAAQETQYF
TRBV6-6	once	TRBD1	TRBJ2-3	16	TGTGCCAGCAGTAGAACCGGGACAGCTATCACAGATACGCAGTATTTT	CASSRTGTAITDTQYF
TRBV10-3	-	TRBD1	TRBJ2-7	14	TGTGCCATCAGTTCCGGGACAGGACTATACGAGCAGTACTTC	CAISSGTGLYEQYF
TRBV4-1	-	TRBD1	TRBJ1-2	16	TGCGCCAGCAGCCTCTTGGGGCAGGGGGAAGACTATGGCTACACCTTC	CASSLLGQGEDYGYTF
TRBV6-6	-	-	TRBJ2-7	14	TGTGCCAGCAGCAAAGGGACTCTTTCATACGAGCAGTACTTC	CASSKGTLSYEQYF
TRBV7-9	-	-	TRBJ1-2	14	TGTGCCAGCAGCCTACAGGTCCCTAACTATGGCTACACCTTC	CASSLQVPNYGYTF
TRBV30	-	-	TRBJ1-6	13	TGTGCCTGGAGTGGGATCGACAATTCACCCCTCCACTTT	CAWSGIDNSPLHF
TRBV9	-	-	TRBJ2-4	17	TGTGCCAGCAGCGTAGGTGTGGCTGGCACAGGTCAAAACATTCAGTACTTC	CASSVGVAGTGQNIQYF
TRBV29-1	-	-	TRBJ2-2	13	TGCAGCGCGACACTATCGAACACCGGGGAGCTGTTTTTT	CSATLSNTGELFF
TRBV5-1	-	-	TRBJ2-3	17	TGCGCCAGCAGCCCGAGAGACTGGGTTGGGTCCACAGATACGCAGTATTTT	CASSPRDWVGSTDTQYF
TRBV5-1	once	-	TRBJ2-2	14	TGCGCCAGCAGCTTATCCCAGGGAGGCGGGGAGCTGTTTTTT	CASSLSQGGGELFF
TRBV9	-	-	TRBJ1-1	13	TGTGCCAGCAGCGTAGATCGGAGCACTGAAGCTTTCTTT	CASSVDRSTEAFF
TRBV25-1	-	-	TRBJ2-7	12	TGTGCCAGCAGTGAGGGGGGTCACGAGCAGTACTTC	CASSEGGHEQYF
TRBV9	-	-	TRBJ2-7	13	TGTGCCAGCAGCTCCCGGGACTTCTACGAGCAGTACTTC	CASSSRDFYEQYF
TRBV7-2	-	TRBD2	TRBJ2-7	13	TGTGCCAGCAGACCTAGCGGAACCTACGAGCAGTACTTC	CASRPSGTYEQYF
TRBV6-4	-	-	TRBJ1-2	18	TGTGCCAGCAGTGACTCGAGGGCCCAAGGGAGCCCTAACTATGGCTACACCTTC	CASSDSRAQGSPNYGYTF
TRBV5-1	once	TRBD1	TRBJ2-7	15	TGCGCCAGCAGCCTGACAGGGCCTTTCTCCTACGAGCAGTACTTC	CASSLTGPFSYEQYF
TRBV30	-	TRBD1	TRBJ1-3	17	TGTGCCTGGAGCCCCGGGGACAGGCGCCTCTCTGGAAACACCATATATTTT	CAWSPGDRRLSGNTIYF
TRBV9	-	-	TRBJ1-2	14	TGTGCCAGCAGCGTAGGTAGGGAGGACTATGGCTACACCTTC	CASSVGREDYGYTF
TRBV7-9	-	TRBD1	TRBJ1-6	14	TGTGCCAGCAGCCTGGGACAGAATAATTCACCCCTCCACTTT	CASSLGQNNSPLHF
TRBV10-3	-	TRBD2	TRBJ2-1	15	TGTGCCATCAGTGAGTCGGGAGGGCCGTATAATGAGCAGTTCTTC	CAISESGGPYNEQFF
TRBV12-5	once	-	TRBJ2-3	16	TGTGCTAGTGGTTGGGGGGTGGAGAGACGCACAGATACGCAGTATTTT	CASGWGVERRTDTQYF
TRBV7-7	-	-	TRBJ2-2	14	TGTGCTAGCAGGAGGGTTGTTAACACCGGGGAGCTGTTTTTT	CASRRVVNTGELFF
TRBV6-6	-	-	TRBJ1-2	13	TGTGCCAGCAAGTACAGATCCGACTATGGCTACACCTTC	CASKYRSDYGYTF
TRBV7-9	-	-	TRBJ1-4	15	TGTGCCAGCAGCTTAGTGGAGTCAGCTAATGAAAAACTGTTTTTT	CASSLVESANEKLFF
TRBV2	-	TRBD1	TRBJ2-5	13	TGTGCCAGAGGACAGGGTAAACAAGAGACCCAGTACTTC	CARGQGKQETQYF